These 28 T cell receptor beta chains share one sample of origin, sequenced in a study of T-cell memory formation after mild COVID-19. TCRdb re-derived calls from the 5' RACE reads in MiXCR, one entry per CDR3 protein. The table lists about 500,000 distinct CDR3 sequences, roughly 22% of them singletons, with approximately 12% in the top ten. The source material was PBMCs or a T cell subset sorted from them (not recorded which). The receptor set was obtained from an adult woman who had mild COVID-19 (a few samples of this study predate the infection). Cell type and time point are not known.

The chain has TRBV12-3 or TRBV12-4 and TRBJ2-3; D tentatively reads TRBD1 or TRBD2 (5 bases each). The V end was cut by 6 bases, the J end by 6 bases, with 22 bases between. The CDR3 sequence is 16 residues long. CDR3: CASSSNAGPRGDTQYF. The CDR3 nucleotides are TGTGCCAGCAGCAGCAACGCAGGGCCCCGAGGGGATACGCAGTATTTT.

The chain uses TRBV25-1 and TRBJ1-2; the D is unclear. Per the germline V gene, CDR1 is MGHDK and CDR2 is SYGVNS. The CDR3 has 14 amino acids. The V and J ends lost 5 bases and 6 bases respectively, with 16 bases between them. The CDR3 here is CASSPTNSADGYTF. The CDR3 DNA sequence: TGTGCCAGCAGTCCTACCAATAGTGCGGATGGCTACACCTTC.

This clonotype came up many times. The rearrangement links TRBV20-1 to TRBJ1-6, with D possibly TRBD1 on 5 matching bases. The ends were cut back, 3 bases at V and 7 bases at J, with 13 bases in the middle. Looked up from germline, CDR1 is DFQATT and CDR2 is SNEGSKA (reference sequence). The CDR3 has 14 amino acids. The CDR3 region has the DNA TGCAGTGCTAGGAGGGGCAGGGAGAATTCACCCCTCCACTTT. Translated, it gives CSARRGRENSPLHF.

The chain is built from TRBV3-1 and TRBJ2-3, with 8 bases matching TRBD2. CDR3 length equals 16 residues. V trimming: 0 bases; J trimming: 5 bases; junction bases outside the gene matches: 7. Per the germline V gene, CDR1 is LGHDT and CDR2 is YNNKEL (reference sequence). Here the CDR3 reads CASSQELRGGRDTQYF. CDR3 coding DNA: TGTGCCAGCAGCCAAGAATTACGGGGGGGCCGAGATACGCAGTATTTT.

The CDR3 loop reads CASSPPRDRVKAFF. The DNA of the CDR3 is TGTGCCAGCAGCCCCCCTCGGGACAGGGTGAAGGCTTTCTTT. The chain uses TRBV6-6 and TRBJ1-1; 9 nucleotides line up with TRBD1. Germline CDR1 is MNHNY and CDR2 is SVGAGI (reference sequence). The ends lost 6 bases at V and 11 bases at J; junction bases unmatched: 13. The CDR3 is made up of 14 amino acids.

The chain combines TRBV5-5 with TRBJ2-2; D is possibly TRBD1 (5 bases). Germline V gene lookup returns CDR1 SGHKS and CDR2 YYEKEE (reference sequence). This CDR3 is built from 13 residues. Trimming left V 2 bases short and J 4 bases short, with 6 bases between. The CDR3 DNA reads TGTGCCAGCAGCTTCAGGGCCACCGGGGAGCTGTTTTTT. Its translation: CASSFRATGELFF.

V is TRBV7-9 and J is TRBJ2-7; either TRBD1 or TRBD2 may fit D (6 bases each). The CDR3 loop spans 13 amino acids. V was clipped by 10 bases and J by 0 bases, with 13 bases between them. CDR1 and CDR2 (germline): SEHNR, FQNEAQ (reference sequence). The CDR3 is CATPGASSYEQYF. CDR3 bases: TGTGCCACCCCGGGGGCCAGCTCCTACGAGCAGTACTTC.

The rearrangement uses TRBV7-9 and TRBJ1-1; 10 bases fit TRBD1. Germline CDR1 is SEHNR and CDR2 is FQNEAQ (reference sequence). The CDR3 covers 18 residues. The trim removed 1 base at V and 5 bases at J, leaving 13 bases unmatched. DNA for the CDR3: TGTGCCAGCAGCTTAGTTAGGCGGGACAGGGGTGTGGAAACTGAAGCTTTCTTT. Translated, it gives CASSLVRRDRGVETEAFF.

This clonotype was found once. It is likely a read error, because the conserved phenylalanine at the end of the CDR3 is missing. The CDR3 region has the DNA TGCAGTGCTAGGGAGTTGGGTCATGAGCAGTTCTAC. The encoded protein is CSARELGHEQFY. V and J are TRBV20-1 and TRBJ2-1; D unclear. CDR3 length: 12 residues. From germline, CDR1 is DFQATT and CDR2 SNEGSKA (reference sequence). The V end lost 3 bases, the J end lost 8 bases, and 11 bases lay between the germline ends.

This clonotype was seen only a few times. The chain has TRBV4-2 and TRBJ2-7; no clear D gene. V lost 0 bases, J lost 5 bases, and 11 bases lay in between. The CDR3 length is 14 residues. CDR1 is LGHNA, CDR2 YNFKEQ, per germline. This CDR3 is CASSQDHVDDEQYF. The DNA of the CDR3 is TGTGCCAGCAGCCAAGATCATGTAGACGACGAGCAGTACTTC.

J is TRBJ2-5 and V is TRBV24-1; a weak D match, TRBD2 (5 bases). This CDR3 spans 14 amino acids. From germline, CDR1 is KGHDR and CDR2 SFDVKD. The germline V and J ends were trimmed by 9 bases and 2 bases, with 15 bases remaining between them. CDR3 loop: CATSLPSPQETQYF. The CDR3 DNA follows: TGTGCCACCTCACTGCCTAGCCCTCAAGAGACCCAGTACTTC.

Note on this clonotype: The final CDR3 position lacks the conserved phenylalanine or tryptophan, pointing to a likely read error. The chain employs TRBV7-2 and TRBJ1-1; TRBD1 might be the D (5 bases). V dropped 1 base and J dropped 3 bases, with 12 bases sitting between them. The CDR3 is made up of 15 amino acids. The germline gives CDR1 SGHTA, CDR2 FQGNSA. The CDR3 nucleotides read TGTGCCAGCAGCTTAGTGTGGGGGATGGACACTGAAGCTTTCATT. It specifies CASSLVWGMDTEAFI.

This clonotype was seen a few times. The chain joins TRBV12-3 or TRBV12-4 to TRBJ2-6, with a possible D match to TRBD1 (6 bases). The CDR3 totals 18 residues. V dropped 5 bases and J dropped 0 bases, with 17 bases sitting between them. The CDR3 coding sequence is TGTGCCAGCAGTCCAACCGGGACACCTTTCTCTGGGGCCAACGTCCTGACTTTC. It codes for CASSPTGTPFSGANVLTF.

This clonotype showed up just a few times. The rearrangement uses TRBV6-1 and TRBJ2-3; D might be TRBD1 or TRBD2, each matching 7 bases. CDR3 size: 15 residues. V was cut by 3 bases and J by 0 bases, with 10 bases left in between. The germline CDR1 and CDR2 sequences are MNHNS and SASEGT. This CDR3 is CASSDRGGSTDTQYF. CDR3 nucleotide sequence: TGTGCCAGCAGTGACAGGGGGGGCAGCACAGATACGCAGTATTTT.

This chain uses TRBV7-7 with TRBJ2-5; D remains unclear. The CDR3 spans 13 residues. Trimming took 3 bases from V and 3 from J, leaving 8 bases between them. Germline CDR1 reads SSHAT; CDR2 reads FNYEAQ (reference sequence). The CDR3 bases are TGTGCCAGCAGCTTGCGCCGGAAAGAGACCCAGTACTTC. Encoded protein: CASSLRRKETQYF. Using reference TRBV7-7 and TRBJ2-5 for the parts outside the CDR3, the full variable domain is GAGVSQSPRYKVTKRGQDVTLRCDPISSHATLYWYQQALGQGPEFLTYFNYEAQPDKSGLPSDRFSAERPEGSISTLTIQRTEQRDSAMYRCASSLRRKETQYFGPGTRLLVL.

This clonotype was observed a handful of times. The rearrangement joins TRBV7-2 to TRBJ2-5; perhaps TRBD2 as D (6 bases). Germline CDR1 is SGHTA and CDR2 is FQGNSA. V was trimmed by 3 bases and J by 3 bases, leaving 8 bases between them. The CDR3 is made up of 13 amino acids. Here the CDR3 reads CASSFWEEETQYF. In DNA form, the CDR3 reads TGTGCCAGCAGCTTCTGGGAGGAAGAGACCCAGTACTTC. Combining the CDR3 with reference TRBV7-2 and TRBJ2-5 gives the whole variable domain GAGVSQSPSNKVTEKGKDVELRCDPISGHTALYWYRQSLGQGLEFLIYFQGNSAPDKSGLPSDRFSAERTGGSVSTLTIQRTQQEDSAVYLCASSFWEEETQYFGPGTRLLVL.

The chain employs TRBV7-9 and TRBJ1-1; TRBD1 aligns across 8 bases. The length of the CDR3 is 15 residues. The V and J ends lost 0 bases and 6 bases, in that order; junction bases with no gene match: 6. Per the germline V gene, CDR1 is SEHNR and CDR2 is FQNEAQ (reference sequence). The CDR3: CASSLASGGIAEAFF. CDR3 nucleotide sequence: TGTGCCAGCAGCTTAGCTTCAGGGGGCATCGCTGAAGCTTTCTTT.

This clonotype was counted many times. J is TRBJ1-1 and V is TRBV5-1, with D perhaps matching TRBD1 (5 bases). The CDR3 extends over 15 amino acids. Germline CDR1 is SGHRS and CDR2 is YFSETQ. The ends were cut back, 0 bases at V and 3 bases at J, with 12 bases in the middle. The CDR3 loop reads CASSLVGGRDTEAFF. The DNA of the CDR3 is TGCGCCAGCAGCTTGGTCGGGGGAAGGGACACTGAAGCTTTCTTT. Supplemented by reference TRBV5-1 and TRBJ1-1, the full variable domain reads KAGVTQTPRYLIKTRGQQVTLSCSPISGHRSVSWYQQTPGQGLQFLFEYFSETQRNKGNFPGRFSGRQFSNSRSEMNVSTLELGDSALYLCASSLVGGRDTEAFFGQGTRLTVV.

There are a few counts of this clonotype. This sequence joins TRBV5-1 and TRBJ2-7; tentative D call: TRBD1 (6 bases). Germline lookup yields CDR1 SGHRS and CDR2 YFSETQ. Trimming took 4 bases from V and 3 from J, leaving 11 bases between them. CDR3 length: 13 residues. The DNA for the CDR3 is TGCGCCAGCAGCCCCGGGACATACTACGAGCAGTACTTC. Protein sequence: CASSPGTYYEQYF.

In its sample, this clonotype was seen many times. The chain is built from TRBV29-1 and TRBJ2-7, with D perhaps TRBD1 (5 bases). The germline V gene encodes CDR1 SQVTM and CDR2 ANQGSEA. V lost 6 bases, J lost 3 bases, and 12 bases lay in between. The CDR3 length is 12 residues. The CDR3 DNA follows: TGCAGCGTCGAGGAGCAGGGCTACGAGCAGTACTTC. Residues: CSVEEQGYEQYF.

J is TRBJ2-1 and V is TRBV7-2, with 9 bases lining up with TRBD2. V lost 5 bases and J lost 8; bases outside the gene matches: 13. This CDR3 is 16 amino acids long. Germline lookup yields CDR1 SGHTA and CDR2 FQGNSA. As DNA, the CDR3 is TGTGCCAGCAGCCTTCGAGGCGGGAGGGCCCCCGATGAGCAGTTCTTC. Encoded protein: CASSLRGGRAPDEQFF.

V and J are TRBV5-6 and TRBJ2-2; 8 bases match TRBD1. The germline V gene has CDR1 SGHDT and CDR2 YYEEEE. The CDR3 is made up of 16 amino acids. V lost 1 base to trimming and J lost 0 bases; unmatched junction nucleotides: 2. In DNA, the CDR3 is TGTGCCAGCAGCTTGCGGACAGGGACGAACACCGGGGAGCTGTTTTTT. Translation gives CASSLRTGTNTGELFF.

The chain links TRBV29-1 to TRBJ2-1; 14 bases are a match to TRBD2. From germline, CDR1 is SQVTM and CDR2 ANQGSEA. This CDR3 contains 18 residues. V trimming: 4 bases; J trimming: 3 bases; junction bases outside the gene matches: 11. The CDR3 DNA reads TGCAGCGTTGTCTACAGGGGACTAGCGGGAGACTACTACAATGAGCAGTTCTTC. It codes for CSVVYRGLAGDYYNEQFF.

A few counts support this clonotype. The chain couples TRBV20-1 to TRBJ1-1; 7 nucleotides match TRBD1. The germline V gene encodes CDR1 DFQATT and CDR2 SNEGSKA (reference sequence). Trimming removed 1 base from V and 3 bases from J; junction bases left unmatched: 26. This CDR3 region has 21 residues. CDR3 nucleotide sequence: TGCAGTGCTAGAGGATACCCCCTGTCGAACCAGGGGGGGGTTGTGGACACTGAAGCTTTCTTT. Encoded protein: CSARGYPLSNQGGVVDTEAFF.

This clonotype was observed a few times. This sequence joins TRBV11-2 and TRBJ2-2; possibly TRBD2 for D (6 bases). This CDR3 spans 15 amino acids. Per the germline V gene, CDR1 is SGHAT and CDR2 is FQNNGV. With 3 bases removed from V and 4 bases from J, the gap between germline ends came to 12 bases. The CDR3 is CASSFGRSVTGELFF. In nucleotides, the CDR3 is TGTGCCAGCAGCTTTGGGAGGTCGGTCACCGGGGAGCTGTTTTTT. Based on the CDR3 plus reference TRBV11-2 and TRBJ2-2, the full variable domain is EAGVAQSPRYKIIEKRQSVAFWCNPISGHATLYWYQQILGQGPKLLIQFQNNGVVDDSQLPKDRFSAERLKGVDSTLKIQPAKLEDSAVYLCASSFGRSVTGELFFGEGSRLTVL.

This clonotype has at least ten counts. This rearrangement joins TRBV29-1 to TRBJ2-4; D call uncertain. Germline-derived CDR1 and CDR2 are SQVTM and ANQGSEA. The CDR3 has 15 amino acids. The ends were cut back, 8 bases at V and 1 base at J, with 18 bases in the middle. The CDR3: CSPIKEESAKNIQYF. The CDR3 DNA reads as TGCAGCCCGATTAAGGAAGAATCGGCCAAAAACATTCAGTACTTC.

The V and J genes are TRBV30 and TRBJ2-7, with TRBD2 identical over 7 bases. V was pared by 0 bases and J by 2 bases, with 1 base of the junction left unmatched. The CDR3 spans 13 residues. From germline, CDR1 is GTSNPN and CDR2 SVGIG (reference sequence). The CDR3 DNA sequence: TGTGCCTGGAGTGTGGGAGGGCCCTACGAGCAGTACTTC. It translates to CAWSVGGPYEQYF.

This clonotype showed up many times. The genes are TRBV29-1 and TRBJ1-5; D ambiguous. The CDR3 has 13 residues. CDR1 is SQVTM, CDR2 ANQGSEA, per germline. Trimming took off 4 bases at V and 0 bases at J, with 7 bases between the two ends. This CDR3 is CSVAENSNQPQHF. CDR3 bases: TGCAGCGTTGCTGAGAATAGCAATCAGCCCCAGCATTTT.